This TCR beta chain was recorded in a study of cytomegalovirus exposure and HLA in healthy donors. PCR was performed using 60 Vbeta and 13 Jbeta primers. This table comes from immunoSEQ multiplex PCR, and its TCRdb copy is limited to in-frame clones, with some not included. The repertoire holds roughly 160,000 clones, about 68% seen once, with approximately 2.3% in the top ten. Notes on the study in general: Sequencing likely produced, as an artifact, a cluster of highly shared sequence variants. Associated with cytomegalovirus, according to the listing, were 150 to 200 TCR beta chains. A later analysis found most CMV-associated TCR beta chains apparently HLA-restricted. Per a prior analysis, the majority of TCR beta V segments were productive roughly 90% or roughly 30% of the time.

Notes on this clone: Its target is unknown. Its ends do not fully match the called genes, so a read error is possible. This sample also contains other DNA sequences that code for the same CDR3.

This CDR3 region has 16 residues. The germline gives CDR1 LGHNA, CDR2 YSLEER. The sequence was obtained from a female donor in good health and CMV-seronegative. The sequencing sample was made of PBMCs. The chain is built from TRBV4-3 and TRBJ2-2; weak D call: TRBD2 (6 bases). The DNA for the CDR3 is TGCGCCAGCAGCCAAGATCCCCCGGGGGTGGCCGGGGAGCTGTTCTTT. Protein: CASSQDPPGVAGELFF.